This T cell receptor (beta chain) was sequenced in a study of patients and donors after allogeneic stem cell transplantation (dated by TCRdb to the early 2020s). The germline ends are 17 bases apart after V is trimmed by 4 bases and J by 7 bases. From a lookup of the germline V gene, CDR1 and CDR2 are MNHEY and SVGAGI. From the cysteine up to the phenylalanine, the CDR3 has a length of 14 residues. CDR3 DNA is the only sequence kept; it has 42 bases, read in frame from the first base. This clonotype showed up just a few times. This clone's antigen is unknown. No qualities accompany the bases; no much larger clone lies one base away. Library preparation was by RT-PCR. Sequencing was carried out with a NextSeq 550. TCRdb's own reprocessing of the public reads used fastp at Q25 and MiXCR and kept productive beta chains. Every entry covers one CDR3 protein and lists the most common genes and DNA from its rows. This sample comprises about 200,000 distinct CDR3 sequences, around two fifths of them detected only once. The ten biggest clones cover 30% to 35% of the sample.

Source material: blood, either unsorted or a sorted T cell fraction (not recorded which). The clonotype was recovered from a human donor who was either an allogeneic HSCT recipient or a stem cell or donor lymphocyte infusion donor (not recorded which). It is not recorded whose cells these are; they may come from a transplant donor. This chain joins TRBV6-5 to TRBJ2-7; a weak D assignment points to TRBD2 (5 bases agree). The CDR3 in this case is CASSSAFGRGEQYF. The nucleotides are TGTGCCAGCAGTTCGGCCTTCGGTCGGGGTGAGCAGTACTTC.